This T cell receptor (beta chain) emerged from a study of T cell changes during pregnancy in multiple sclerosis. Measured with immunoSEQ multiplex PCR; TCRdb has only the in-frame clones, and not every one. Seen here are 70,000 to 95,000 clones, 93% observed once, and the top ten hold approximately 2.4%. The germline V and J ends were trimmed by 8 bases and 0 bases, with 17 bases remaining between them. This CDR3 contains 15 residues. From germline, CDR1 is SNHLY and CDR2 FYNNEI. Here the sequenced sample was peripheral blood, taken in the second trimester of pregnancy. This clonotype originated in a female donor with multiple sclerosis, enrolled in a pregnancy study. The rearrangement joins TRBV2 to TRBJ2-7; maybe TRBD2 (6 bases). CDR3: CASRLGPGTSYEQYF. The CDR3 DNA sequence: TGTGCCAGCCGACTAGGACCAGGGACCTCCTACGAGCAGTACTTC.